This entry concerns a single TCR beta chain. The ends were cut back, 5 bases at V and 0 bases at J, with 13 bases in the middle. The germline V gene encodes CDR1 MNHEY and CDR2 SVGAGI. CDR3 length: 15 residues. This sample is part of a study of shared clonotypes between healthy human individuals. Study context: Donors, aged 18 to 49, were a couple of women and a few men.

A 200 ng quantity of DNA, about 30,000 T cell genomes, went into the sorted-subset replicate PCRs. Assay used: immunoSEQ multiplex PCR; TCRdb lists only in-frame clones, some missing. The data show about 1.1 million clones, with 78% seen just once and approximately 0.5% held by the top ten. This receptor was taken from a man younger than 30 in good health. Some clones in this sample may be carry-over from other donors' samples. The sample comprised memory CD4+ T cells from PBMCs. The subset: CD45RA-negative fraction. This chain joins TRBV6-5 and TRBJ1-2; unclear D gene. The CDR3 DNA reads TGTGCCAGCAGTCCCTCCAGGCTGGCTAACTATGGCTACACCTTC. Protein product: CASSPSRLANYGYTF.